This TCR beta chain was observed in a study of blood T cell repertoires in COVID-19. CDR3 size: 14 residues. The germline CDR1 and CDR2 sequences are SEHNR and FQNEAQ (reference sequence). V was clipped by 1 base and J by 4 bases, with 8 bases between them. Per the original data handling: Amplification from reference gene primers served as the basis for estimated nucleated cell counts. Profiling relied on immunoSEQ multiplex PCR, and the TCRdb table lists in-frame clones only, not all of them. V and J calls and clone size are as listed in that table; D and trimming were resolved from the DNA. The sample lists 90,000 or so clones; approximately 91% were seen once.

The sample consisted of peripheral blood. The chain employs TRBV7-9 and TRBJ1-5; D is possibly TRBD1 (5 bases). The receptor was derived from a human donor with active COVID-19. The donor label of this sample is uncertain. CDR3 residues: CASSLVGGNQPQHF. The CDR3, as DNA: TGTGCCAGCAGCTTAGTGGGGGGGAATCAGCCCCAGCATTTT.